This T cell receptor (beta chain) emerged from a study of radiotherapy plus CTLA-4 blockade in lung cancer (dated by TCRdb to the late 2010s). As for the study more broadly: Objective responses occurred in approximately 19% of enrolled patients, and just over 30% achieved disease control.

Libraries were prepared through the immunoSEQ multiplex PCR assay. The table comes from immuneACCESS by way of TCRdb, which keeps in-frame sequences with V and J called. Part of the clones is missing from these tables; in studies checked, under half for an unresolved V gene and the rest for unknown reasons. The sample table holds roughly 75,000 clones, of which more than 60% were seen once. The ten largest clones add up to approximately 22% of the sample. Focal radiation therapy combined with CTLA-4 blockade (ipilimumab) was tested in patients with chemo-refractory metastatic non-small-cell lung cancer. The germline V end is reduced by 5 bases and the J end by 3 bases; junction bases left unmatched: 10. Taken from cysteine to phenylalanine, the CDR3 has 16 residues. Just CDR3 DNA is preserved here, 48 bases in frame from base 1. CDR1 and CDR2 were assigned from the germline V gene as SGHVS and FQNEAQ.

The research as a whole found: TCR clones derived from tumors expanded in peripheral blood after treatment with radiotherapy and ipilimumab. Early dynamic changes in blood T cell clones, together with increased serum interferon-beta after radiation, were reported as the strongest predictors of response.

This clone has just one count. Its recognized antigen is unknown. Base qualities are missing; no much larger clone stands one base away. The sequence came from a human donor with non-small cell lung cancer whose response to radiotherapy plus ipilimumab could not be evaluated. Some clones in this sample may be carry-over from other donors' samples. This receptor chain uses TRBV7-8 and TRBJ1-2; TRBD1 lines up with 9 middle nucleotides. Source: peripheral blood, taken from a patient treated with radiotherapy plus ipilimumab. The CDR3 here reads CASSHRRDRAHYGYTF. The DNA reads TGTGCCAGCAGCCACCGCCGGGACAGGGCGCACTATGGCTACACCTTC.